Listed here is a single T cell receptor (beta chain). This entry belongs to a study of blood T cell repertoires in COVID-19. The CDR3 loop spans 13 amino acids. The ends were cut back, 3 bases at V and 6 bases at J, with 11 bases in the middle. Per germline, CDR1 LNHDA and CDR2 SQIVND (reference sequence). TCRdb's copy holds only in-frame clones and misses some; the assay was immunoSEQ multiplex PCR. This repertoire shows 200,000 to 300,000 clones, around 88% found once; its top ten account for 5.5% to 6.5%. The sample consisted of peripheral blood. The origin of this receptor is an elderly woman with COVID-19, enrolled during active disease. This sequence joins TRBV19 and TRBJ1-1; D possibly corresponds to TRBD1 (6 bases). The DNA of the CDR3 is TGTGCCAGTAGTATGAATGCAGGGGCTGAAGCTTTCTTT. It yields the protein CASSMNAGAEAFF.